This TCR beta chain originates from a study of OX40 agonist ivuxolimab in advanced cancers. About the study: Three patients showed partial responses: one hepatocellular carcinoma and two cutaneous melanoma cases. General study points: Averaged across samples, CD8+ T cells carried more expanded clones than CD4+ did. Both CD4+ and CD8+ T cell populations in blood had undergone clonal expansion by week 6 at 0.1 to 3.0 mg/kg.

The cohort excluded patients with autoimmune disease history or systemic immunosuppression. The CDR3 is 15 residues long. Trimming shortened V by 2 bases and J by 1 base, and 8 bases separated the two germline ends. Germline values: CDR1 SGHAT, CDR2 FQNNGV. In this sample, this clone turned up a few times. Its antigen is not identified. Libraries were prepared by immunoSEQ multiplex PCR; TCRdb keeps only in-frame clonotypes and omits some of them. The sample has about 63,000 clones, about 90% seen once. The chain combines TRBV11-2 with TRBJ2-2; D is unclear. The sample was CD4+ or CD8+ T cells sorted from blood, taken in a trial of the OX40 agonist ivuxolimab. The origin of this receptor is an adult with an advanced solid tumor such as melanoma, head and neck, liver or kidney cancer. The CDR3 region is CASSLFWRNTGELFF. In nucleotides, the CDR3 is TGTGCCAGCAGCTTATTCTGGAGGAACACCGGGGAGCTGTTTTTT.